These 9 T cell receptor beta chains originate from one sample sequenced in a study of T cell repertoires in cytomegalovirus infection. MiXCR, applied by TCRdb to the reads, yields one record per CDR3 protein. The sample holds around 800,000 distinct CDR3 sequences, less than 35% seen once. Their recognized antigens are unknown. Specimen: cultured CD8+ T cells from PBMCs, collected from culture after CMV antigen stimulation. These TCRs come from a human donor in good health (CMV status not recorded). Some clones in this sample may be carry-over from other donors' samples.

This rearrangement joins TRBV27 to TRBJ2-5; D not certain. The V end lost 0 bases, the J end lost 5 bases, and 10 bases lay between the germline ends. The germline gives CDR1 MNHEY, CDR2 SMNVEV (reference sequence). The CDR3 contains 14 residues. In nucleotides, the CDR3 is TGTGCCAGCAGTTTATCCGTACCGCCCGAGACCCAGTACTTC. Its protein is CASSLSVPPETQYF.

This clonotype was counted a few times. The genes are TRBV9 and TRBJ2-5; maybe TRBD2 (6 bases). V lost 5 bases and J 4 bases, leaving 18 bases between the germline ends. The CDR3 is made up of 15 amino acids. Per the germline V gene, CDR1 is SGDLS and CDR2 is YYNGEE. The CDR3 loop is CASSPSLGGPETQYF. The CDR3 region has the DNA TGTGCCAGCAGTCCCTCGCTGGGAGGCCCAGAGACCCAGTACTTC. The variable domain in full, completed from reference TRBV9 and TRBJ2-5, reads DSGVTQTPKHLITATGQRVTLRCSPRSGDLSVYWYQQSLDQGLQFLIQYYNGEERAKGNILERFSAQQFPDLHSELNLSSLELGDSALYFCASSPSLGGPETQYFGPGTRLLVL.

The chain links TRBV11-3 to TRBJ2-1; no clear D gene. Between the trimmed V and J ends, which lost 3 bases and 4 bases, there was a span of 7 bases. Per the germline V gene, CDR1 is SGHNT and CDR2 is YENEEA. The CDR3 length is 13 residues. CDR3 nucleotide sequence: TGTGCCAGCAGCTTCCGGCTTTACAATGAGCAGTTCTTC. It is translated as CASSFRLYNEQFF.

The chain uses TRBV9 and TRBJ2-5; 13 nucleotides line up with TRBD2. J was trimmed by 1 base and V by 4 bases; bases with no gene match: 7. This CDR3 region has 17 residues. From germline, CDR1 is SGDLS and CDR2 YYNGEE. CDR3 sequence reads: CASSSGLAGAGQETQYF. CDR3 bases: TGTGCCAGCAGCTCCGGACTAGCGGGGGCCGGCCAAGAGACCCAGTACTTC.

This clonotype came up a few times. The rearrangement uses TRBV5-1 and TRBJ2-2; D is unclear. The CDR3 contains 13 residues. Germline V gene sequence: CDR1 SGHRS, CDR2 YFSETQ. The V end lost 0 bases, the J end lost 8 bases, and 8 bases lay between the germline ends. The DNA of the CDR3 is TGCGCCAGCAGCTTGGTATATGGAGGGGAGCTGTTTTTT. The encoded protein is CASSLVYGGELFF.

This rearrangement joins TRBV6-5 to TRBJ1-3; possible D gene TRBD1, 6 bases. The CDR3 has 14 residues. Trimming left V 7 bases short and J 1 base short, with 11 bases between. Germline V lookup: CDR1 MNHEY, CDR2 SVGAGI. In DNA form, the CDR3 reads TGTGCCAGCACCAGGACAGAATCTGGAAACACCATATATTTT. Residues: CASTRTESGNTIYF.

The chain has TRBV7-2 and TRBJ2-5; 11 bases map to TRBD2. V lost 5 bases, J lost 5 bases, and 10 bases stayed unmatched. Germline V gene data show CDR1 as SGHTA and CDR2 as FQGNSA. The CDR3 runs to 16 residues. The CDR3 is CASSPGMASGGETQYF. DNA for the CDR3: TGTGCCAGCAGCCCAGGCATGGCTAGCGGGGGGGAGACCCAGTACTTC.

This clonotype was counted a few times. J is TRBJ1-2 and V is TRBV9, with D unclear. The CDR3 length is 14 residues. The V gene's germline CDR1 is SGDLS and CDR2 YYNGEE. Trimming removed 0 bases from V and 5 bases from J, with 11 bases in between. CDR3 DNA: TGTGCCAGCAGCGTAGAGAAGGTACCTTATGGCTACACCTTC. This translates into CASSVEKVPYGYTF.

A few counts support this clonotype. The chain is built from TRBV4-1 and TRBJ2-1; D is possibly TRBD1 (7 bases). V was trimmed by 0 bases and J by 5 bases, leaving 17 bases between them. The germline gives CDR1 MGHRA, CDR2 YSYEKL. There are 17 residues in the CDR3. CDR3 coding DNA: TGCGCCAGCAGCCAAGATCCCCCCAGGGGGGTTAACAATGAGCAGTTCTTC. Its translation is CASSQDPPRGVNNEQFF.